This T cell receptor beta chain was sequenced for a study of cytomegalovirus exposure and HLA in healthy donors. The germline V gene has CDR1 SGHAT and CDR2 FQDESV (reference sequence). This CDR3 region has 14 residues. V was pared by 4 bases and J by 0 bases, with 10 bases between. PCR employed 60 Vbeta and 13 Jbeta primers. Some clones are missing from TCRdb's copy, which holds only in-frame ones; the method was immunoSEQ multiplex PCR. This table has roughly 150,000 clones, around 80% appearing once. This TCR came from a boy aged 2 to 9 in good health and CMV-seronegative. The specimen sequenced was PBMCs. The chain joins TRBV11-1 to TRBJ2-7, with D possibly being TRBD2 (6 bases). The CDR3 DNA sequence: TGTGCCAGCAGCTCCGACGGGGGCTCCTACGAGCAGTACTTC. Translated: CASSSDGGSYEQYF.